The subject of this entry is one T cell receptor (beta chain). What it binds is unknown. One entry per CDR3 protein results from TCRdb running MiXCR on the 5' RACE reads. In the table there are approximately 190,000 distinct CDR3 sequences, 15% to 20% of which are singletons. J was trimmed by 3 bases and V by 4 bases; bases with no gene match: 13. Germline V lookup: CDR1 LGHDT, CDR2 YNNKEL (reference sequence). The CDR3 covers 19 residues. The sample belongs to a study of identical twins. Study results and limitations: Out-of-frame alpha sequences common to twins were enriched for low generation probability. Models predicted less out-of-frame TCR alpha sharing in monozygotic twins than was found.

The same data also went into a second study, on T cells expressing NK-cell markers. That paper states: More than 5 of the donors carried dominant NKG2C+ clonotypes that took up about 1.0-7.0% of their CD8+ T cells.

The receptor was derived from a woman between 18 and 29 years old in good health. The source material was CD8+ T cells sorted from blood. The rearrangement joins TRBV3-1 to TRBJ2-2, with 11 nucleotides matching TRBD2. CDR3 residues: CASSRSRATSGSDTGELFF. The CDR3 bases are TGTGCCAGCAGCCGCTCGAGGGCCACTAGCGGGAGCGACACCGGGGAGCTGTTTTTT.